This TCR beta chain emerged from a study of control samples from healthy donors and cancer patients. This CDR3 is 14 amino acids long. The V gene's germline CDR1 is SGHDT and CDR2 YYEEEE. Deletions cut 2 bases from V and 5 bases from J, with 13 bases between. Using immunoSEQ multiplex PCR, the repertoire was profiled, and TCRdb retains in-frame clones only, with some absent. Of approximately 170,000 clones in the sample, 92% were seen once. The sample consisted of blood. J is TRBJ1-1 and V is TRBV5-6; D ambiguous. This receptor was taken from a young woman in good health. CDR3 coding DNA: TGTGCCAGCAGCTTTAGGGCGCCGGGAACTGAAGCTTTCTTT. Encoded protein: CASSFRAPGTEAFF.